This is a list of T cell receptor beta chains from one sample in a study of T cell responses to AZD1222 COVID-19 vaccine. Sequencing used immunoSEQ multiplex PCR; TCRdb keeps in-frame clones, though not all of them. The data show about 200,000 clones, 91% seen once. Source: peripheral blood, taken 28 days after the second AZD1222 dose. These receptors were obtained from an adult who received the AZD1222 COVID-19 vaccine. Both conserved end residues are part of each CDR3. The D gene is left open where the match is weak. Only part of the rows carry a size: once, few, many, or a class if the clone is expanded.

abundance | j_gene | v_gene | d_gene | CDR3aa | CDR3nt
NA | TRBJ2-4 | TRBV27 | TRBD1 | CASSRWTGQAKNIQYF | TGTGCCAGCAGTCGGTGGACAGGTCAAGCCAAAAACATTCAGTACTTC
once | TRBJ1-6 | TRBV6-5 | NA | CASSYSPGNSPLHF | TGTGCCAGCAGTTACTCACCGGGAAATTCACCCCTCCACTTT
NA | TRBJ2-2 | TRBV12-5 | TRBD1 | CASGFAQGGNTGELFF | TGTGCTAGTGGTTTCGCACAGGGGGGTAACACCGGGGAGCTGTTTTTT
NA | TRBJ2-3 | TRBV7-2 | NA | CASSLVGGGVTDTQYF | TGTGCCAGCAGCTTAGTCGGAGGAGGGGTCACAGATACGCAGTATTTT
NA | TRBJ1-2 | TRBV30 | NA | CAWTKGAKVSYTF | TGTGCCTGGACCAAAGGGGCGAAGGTGAGCTACACCTTC
NA | TRBJ2-5 | TRBV19 | NA | CASSIVTGTPQETQYF | TGTGCCAGTAGTATAGTTACGGGGACTCCCCAAGAGACCCAGTACTTC
NA | TRBJ1-4 | TRBV10-3 | TRBD1 | CAISESEQGVNEKLFF | TGTGCCATCAGTGAATCGGAACAGGGGGTTAATGAAAAACTGTTTTTT
NA | TRBJ2-1 | TRBV6-5 | TRBD1 | CASSYSSGGSHNEQFF | TGTGCCAGCAGTTATTCCTCAGGGGGCTCCCACAATGAGCAGTTCTTC
NA | TRBJ2-2 | TRBV25-1 | TRBD2 | CASTMTSANTGELFF | TGTGCCAGCACCATGACTAGCGCGAACACCGGGGAGCTGTTTTTT
NA | TRBJ2-1 | TRBV27 | NA | CASSLRPRAVNEQFF | TGTGCCAGCAGTTTACGTCCCCGGGCTGTCAATGAGCAGTTCTTC
NA | TRBJ1-5 | TRBV19 | NA | CASSIYGVDQPQHF | TGTGCCAGTAGTATTTATGGTGTCGATCAGCCCCAGCATTTT
NA | TRBJ1-5 | TRBV19 | NA | CASGHGDQPQHF | TGTGCCAGTGGTCACGGGGATCAGCCCCAGCATTTT
once | TRBJ1-1 | TRBV6-6 | NA | CASSYSLTNTEAFF | TGTGCCAGCAGTTACTCCTTGACGAACACTGAAGCTTTCTTT
NA | TRBJ1-1 | TRBV10-1 | NA | CASSDARGGHTEAFF | TGCGCCAGCAGTGACGCCCGCGGGGGGCACACTGAAGCTTTCTTT
few | TRBJ1-2 | TRBV2 | NA | CASTPSGNYGYTF | TGTGCCAGCACCCCTTCGGGGAACTATGGCTACACCTTC
NA | TRBJ2-7 | TRBV7-2 | NA | CASSHRDGLPYEQYF | TGTGCCAGCAGCCACCGGGACGGACTTCCCTACGAGCAGTACTTC
NA | TRBJ2-5 | TRBV10-3 | TRBD1 | CAISDIGQGRPKETQYF | TGTGCCATCAGTGATATTGGACAGGGAAGACCGAAAGAGACCCAGTACTTC
NA | TRBJ1-6 | TRBV7-9 | NA | CASSLGAEAPLHF | TGTGCCAGCAGCTTGGGGGCCGAGGCACCCCTCCACTTT
NA | TRBJ1-6 | TRBV6-6 | NA | CASSARGADSPLHF | TGTGCCAGCAGCGCCCGGGGGGCGGATTCACCCCTCCACTTT
NA | TRBJ2-1 | TRBV3-1/TRBV3-2 | NA | CASSRAGTTLYNEQFF | TGTGCCAGCAGCCGCGCCGGGACAACTCTGTACAATGAGCAGTTCTTC
NA | TRBJ1-5 | TRBV5-1 | TRBD1 | CASSLGTGDTNQPQHF | TGCGCCAGCAGCCTCGGGACAGGGGATACCAATCAGCCCCAGCATTTT
NA | TRBJ2-7 | TRBV6-5 | NA | CASRAHGPPYEQYF | TGTGCCAGCAGAGCCCATGGGCCCCCCTACGAGCAGTACTTC
once | TRBJ2-7 | TRBV5-1 | TRBD1 | CASSLSRGLHEQYF | TGCGCCAGCAGCTTGTCCAGGGGGCTTCACGAGCAGTACTTC
NA | TRBJ2-7 | TRBV7-2 | NA | CASSPQQGPFYEQYF | TGTGCCAGCAGCCCGCAACAGGGTCCCTTCTACGAGCAGTACTTC
NA | TRBJ2-2 | TRBV5-1 | TRBD1 | CASSLADRAGELFF | TGCGCCAGCAGCTTGGCGGACAGGGCCGGGGAGCTGTTTTTT
NA | TRBJ1-1 | TRBV28 | NA | CASLKAGPGAFF | TGTGCCAGCCTGAAGGCGGGCCCCGGGGCTTTCTTT
NA | TRBJ2-3 | TRBV4-3 | TRBD2 | CASSHRTSGRAPDTQYF | TGCGCCAGCAGCCATCGGACTAGCGGGAGGGCGCCAGATACGCAGTATTTT
NA | TRBJ2-7 | TRBV6-5 | TRBD2 | CASTGAGPSYEQYF | TGTGCCAGCACCGGAGCGGGACCCTCCTACGAGCAGTACTTC
NA | TRBJ2-1 | TRBV7-2 | NA | CASSLASASYNEQFF | TGTGCCAGCAGCTTAGCTAGCGCATCCTACAATGAGCAGTTCTTC
NA | TRBJ1-4 | TRBV30 | NA | CAWTAAGSDEKLFF | TGTGCCTGGACGGCGGCGGGGAGTGACGAAAAACTGTTTTTT